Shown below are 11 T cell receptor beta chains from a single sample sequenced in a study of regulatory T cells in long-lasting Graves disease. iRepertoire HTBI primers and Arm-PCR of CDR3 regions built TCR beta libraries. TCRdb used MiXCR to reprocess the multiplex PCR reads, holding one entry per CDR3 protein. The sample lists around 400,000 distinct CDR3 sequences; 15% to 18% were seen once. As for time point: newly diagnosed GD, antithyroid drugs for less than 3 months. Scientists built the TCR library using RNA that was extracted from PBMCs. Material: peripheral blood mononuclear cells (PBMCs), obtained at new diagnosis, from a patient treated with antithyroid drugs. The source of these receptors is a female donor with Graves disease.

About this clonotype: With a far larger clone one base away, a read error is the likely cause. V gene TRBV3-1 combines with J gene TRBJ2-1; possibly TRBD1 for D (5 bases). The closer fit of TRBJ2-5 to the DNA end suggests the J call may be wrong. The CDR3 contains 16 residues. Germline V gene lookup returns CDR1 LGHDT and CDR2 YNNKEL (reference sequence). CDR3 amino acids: CASSQGWGPPGGTQYF. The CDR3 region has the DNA TGTGCCAGCAGCCAAGGCTGGGGCCCACCAGGCGGGACCCAGTACTTC.

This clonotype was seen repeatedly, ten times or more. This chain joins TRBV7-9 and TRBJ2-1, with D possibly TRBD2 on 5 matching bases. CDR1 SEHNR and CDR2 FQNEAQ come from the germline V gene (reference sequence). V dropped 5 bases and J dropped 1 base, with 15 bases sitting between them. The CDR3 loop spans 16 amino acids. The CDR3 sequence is CASSPPGTVSYNEQFF. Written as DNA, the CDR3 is TGTGCCAGCAGCCCCCCGGGAACCGTTTCCTACAATGAGCAGTTCTTC.

CDR3 nucleotides: TGCGCCAGCAGCCTGGAGGGGGCGCGGGAGCAGTTCTTC. It codes for CASSLEGAREQFF. The chain carries TRBV5-1 and TRBJ2-1; D possibly corresponds to TRBD1 (7 bases). The CDR3 has 13 amino acids. Trimming cost V 4 bases and J 10 bases, with 15 bases left between them. The germline V gene has CDR1 SGHRS and CDR2 YFSETQ.

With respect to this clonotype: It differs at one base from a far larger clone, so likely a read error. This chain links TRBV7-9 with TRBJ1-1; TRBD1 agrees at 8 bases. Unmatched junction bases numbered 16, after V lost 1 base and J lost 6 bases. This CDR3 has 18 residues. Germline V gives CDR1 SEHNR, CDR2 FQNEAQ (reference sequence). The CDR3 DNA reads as TGTGCCAGCAGCTTAGGTCCCGGGACAGGCTTGGGGCACGCTGAAGCTTTCTTT. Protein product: CASSLGPGTGLGHAEAFF. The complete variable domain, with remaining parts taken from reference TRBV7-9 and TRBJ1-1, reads DTGVSQNPRHKITKRGQNVTFRCDPISEHNRLYWYRQTLGQGPEFLTYFQNEAQLEKSRLLSDRFSAERPKGSFSTLEIQRTEQGDSAMYLCASSLGPGTGLGHAEAFFGQGTRLTVV.

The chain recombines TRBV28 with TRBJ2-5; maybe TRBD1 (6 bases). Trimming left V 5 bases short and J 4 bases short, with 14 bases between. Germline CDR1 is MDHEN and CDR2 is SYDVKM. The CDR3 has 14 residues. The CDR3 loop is CASSGRTAPETQYF. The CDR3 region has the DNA TGTGCCAGCAGTGGACGGACAGCCCCAGAGACCCAGTACTTC.

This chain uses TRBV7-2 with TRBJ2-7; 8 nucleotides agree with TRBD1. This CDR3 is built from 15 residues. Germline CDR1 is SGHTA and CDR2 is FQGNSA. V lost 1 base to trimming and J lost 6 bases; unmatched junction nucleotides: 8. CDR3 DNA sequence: TGTGCCAGCAGCTTAGGGTGGACAGGGCACACCGAGCAGTACTTC. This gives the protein CASSLGWTGHTEQYF.

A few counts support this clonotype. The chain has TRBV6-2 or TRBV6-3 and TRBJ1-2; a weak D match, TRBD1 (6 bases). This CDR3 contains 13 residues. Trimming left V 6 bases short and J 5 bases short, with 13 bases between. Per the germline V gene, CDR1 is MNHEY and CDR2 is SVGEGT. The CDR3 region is CASRPPTGYGYTF. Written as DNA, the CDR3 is TGTGCCAGCAGACCACCTACAGGGTATGGCTACACCTTC.

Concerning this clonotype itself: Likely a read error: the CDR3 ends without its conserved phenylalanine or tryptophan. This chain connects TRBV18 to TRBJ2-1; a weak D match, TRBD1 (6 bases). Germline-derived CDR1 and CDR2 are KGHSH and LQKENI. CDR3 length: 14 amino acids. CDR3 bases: TGTACCAGCTCACCTTGGGCAGGGGACAATGAGCAGTTCCTC. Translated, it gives CTSSPWAGDNEQFL.

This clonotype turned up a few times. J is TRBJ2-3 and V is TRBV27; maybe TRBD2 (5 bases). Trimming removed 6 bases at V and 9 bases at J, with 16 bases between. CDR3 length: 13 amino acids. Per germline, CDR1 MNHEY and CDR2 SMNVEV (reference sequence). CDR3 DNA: TGTGCCAGCAGAATCCCGGGCCGAGGGACGCAGTATTTT. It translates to CASRIPGRGTQYF.

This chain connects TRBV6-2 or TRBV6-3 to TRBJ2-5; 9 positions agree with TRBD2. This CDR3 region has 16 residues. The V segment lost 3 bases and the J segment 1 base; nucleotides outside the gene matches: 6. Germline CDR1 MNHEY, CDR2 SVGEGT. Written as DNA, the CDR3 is TGTGCCAGCAGTTATGGTGCTAGCGGGGCCCAAGAGACCCAGTACTTC. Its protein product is CASSYGASGAQETQYF.

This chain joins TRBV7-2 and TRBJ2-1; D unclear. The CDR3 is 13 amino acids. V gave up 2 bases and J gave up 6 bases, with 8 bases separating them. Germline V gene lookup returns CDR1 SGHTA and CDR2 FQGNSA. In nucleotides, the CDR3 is TGTGCCAGCAGCTTATCACTGGGCAATGAGCAGTTCTTC. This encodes CASSLSLGNEQFF.